Below, one T cell receptor beta chain is given with its context. CDR1 SGHAT and CDR2 FQNNGV come from the germline V gene. The CDR3 contains 15 residues. Between the trimmed V and J ends, which lost 0 bases and 2 bases, there was a span of 10 bases. The data belong to a study of cytomegalovirus exposure and HLA in healthy donors. The PCR used 60 Vbeta and 13 Jbeta primers. This table comes from immunoSEQ multiplex PCR, and its TCRdb copy is limited to in-frame clones, with some not included. The sample holds some 79,000 clones, 60% to 85% seen once. The clonotype originates from a male donor in good health and CMV-seropositive. The sequenced sample consisted of PBMCs. V usage is TRBV11-2 and J usage is TRBJ1-2; no clear D gene. Here the CDR3 DNA reads TGTGCCAGCAGCTTAGATTCCCCGGGGAACTATGGCTACACCTTC. Its translation: CASSLDSPGNYGYTF.